The 3 T cell receptor beta chains presented below share a single source sample, sequenced in a study of shared clonotypes between healthy human individuals. The table came from immunoSEQ multiplex PCR; TCRdb's copy has only in-frame clones and leaves some out. The repertoire includes about 380,000 clones, approximately 96% of them detected once, and around 0.29% sits in the top ten. The sequenced sample was memory CD8+ T cells sorted from blood. Described subset: CD45RO+ cells pooled with CCR7-negative TemRA cells. The receptors come from a man aged 30-40 years in good health.

Only one count was recorded for this clone. This sample includes further DNA sequences coding for the same CDR3. The chain combines TRBV2 with TRBJ2-4; D may be TRBD2 (5 bases). V gave up 2 bases and J gave up 4 bases, with 6 bases separating them. The CDR3 sequence is 13 residues long. CDR1 is SNHLY and CDR2 is FYNNEI in the germline V gene. CDR3 nucleotides: TGTGCCAGCAGTGAACTAGCTAAAAACATTCAGTACTTC. Translated: CASSELAKNIQYF.

The gene calls are TRBV28 and TRBJ1-1; 7 bases align to TRBD1. Germline assignment: CDR1 MDHEN and CDR2 SYDVKM. The CDR3 spans 13 residues. V shed 5 bases and J 5 bases; nucleotides not matched to a gene: 5. CDR3 protein: CASSNGDRTEAFF. CDR3 bases: TGTGCCAGCAGTAATGGGGACAGAACTGAAGCTTTCTTT.

The J gene is TRBJ2-7, the V gene TRBV5-1; 14 positions match TRBD2. The CDR3 consists of 21 residues. V shed 0 bases and J 4 bases; nucleotides not matched to a gene: 18. Per germline, CDR1 SGHRS and CDR2 YFSETQ. The chain's CDR3 is CASSLAGQGRLAGGPRYEQYF. The CDR3 nucleotides read TGCGCCAGCAGCTTGGCGGGACAGGGGCGACTAGCGGGAGGGCCTCGTTACGAGCAGTACTTC.